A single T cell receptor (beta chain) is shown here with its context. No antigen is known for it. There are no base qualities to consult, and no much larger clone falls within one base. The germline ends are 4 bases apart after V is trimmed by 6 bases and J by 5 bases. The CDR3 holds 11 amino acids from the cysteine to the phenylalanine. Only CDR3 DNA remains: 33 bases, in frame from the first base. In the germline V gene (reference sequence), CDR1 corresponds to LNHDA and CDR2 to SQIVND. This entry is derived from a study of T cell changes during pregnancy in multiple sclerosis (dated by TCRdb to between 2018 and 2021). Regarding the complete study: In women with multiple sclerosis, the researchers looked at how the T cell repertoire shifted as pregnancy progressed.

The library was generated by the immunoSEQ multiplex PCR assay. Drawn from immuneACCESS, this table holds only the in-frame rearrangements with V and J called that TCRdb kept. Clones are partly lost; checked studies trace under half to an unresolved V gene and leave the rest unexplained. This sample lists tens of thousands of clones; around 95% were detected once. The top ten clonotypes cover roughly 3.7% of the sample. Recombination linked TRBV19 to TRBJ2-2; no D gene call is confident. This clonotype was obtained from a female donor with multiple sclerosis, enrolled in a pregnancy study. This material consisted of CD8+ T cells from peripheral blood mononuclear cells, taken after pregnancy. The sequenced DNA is TGTGCCAGTAGACTAACCGGGGAGCTGTTTTTT. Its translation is CASRLTGELFF.